Included here is one T cell receptor beta chain sequence, with context. The protocol was immunoSEQ multiplex PCR, while the TCRdb copy is restricted to in-frame clones and leaves out a portion. Of over 650,000 clones listed, 70% to 90% are singletons. The data belong to a study of shared T cell receptors in the human thymus. The germline CDR1 and CDR2 sequences are MNHNY and SVGAGI (reference sequence). Trimming pared 8 bases from V and 0 bases from J, leaving 11 bases between. This CDR3 comprises 14 residues. The data also belong to a second study, concerning human thymus T cells. That paper adds: Resections from corrective heart surgery provided thymus tissue. Within thymic and blood repertoires, V and J gene usage appeared to be biased. Related research reported highly overlapping thymic repertoires among unrelated individuals.

The clonotype comes from a boy under three years old with a congenital heart defect. V and J are TRBV6-6 and TRBJ1-5; D call uncertain. The sample comprised thymocytes. This chain's CDR3 is CASGQDYSNQPQHF. The CDR3 bases are TGTGCCAGCGGCCAGGATTATAGCAATCAGCCCCAGCATTTT.